This T cell receptor beta chain was profiled in a study of T cells in Graves' hyperthyroidism and ophthalmopathy. Study-wide context: Peripheral blood was secured at the point of initial diagnosis, before any treatment. General study results and limits: Model-based prediction identified ophthalmopathy a median 6.5 months prior to its onset. Most thyroid clonotypes expanded above 0.001 appeared in blood too.

Amplified regions were TCR beta CDR3 sequences from RNA transcripts. The HTBI set primed first-round TCR CDR3 RT-PCR. TCRdb independently ran MiXCR on the multiplex PCR reads; one entry per CDR3 protein. The sample contains about 500,000 distinct CDR3 sequences, 16% of which appear only once. Per germline, CDR1 SGHRS and CDR2 YFSETQ. V shed 2 bases and J 5 bases; nucleotides not matched to a gene: 7. CDR3 length: 16 amino acids. Thyroid ultrasound, orbital computed tomography, clinical symptoms, and serum thyroxine and TRAb underpinned diagnoses. This clonotype came up many times. Its target is not known.

The clonotype originates from a woman aged 18-29 years with Graves' hyperthyroidism. This chain connects TRBV5-1 to TRBJ2-1; 10 bases are a match to TRBD2. The specimen was blood. CDR3 nucleotide sequence: TGCGCCAGCAGCTTATTACTAGCGGGACCAAACAATGAGCAGTTCTTC. Translating gives CASSLLLAGPNNEQFF.